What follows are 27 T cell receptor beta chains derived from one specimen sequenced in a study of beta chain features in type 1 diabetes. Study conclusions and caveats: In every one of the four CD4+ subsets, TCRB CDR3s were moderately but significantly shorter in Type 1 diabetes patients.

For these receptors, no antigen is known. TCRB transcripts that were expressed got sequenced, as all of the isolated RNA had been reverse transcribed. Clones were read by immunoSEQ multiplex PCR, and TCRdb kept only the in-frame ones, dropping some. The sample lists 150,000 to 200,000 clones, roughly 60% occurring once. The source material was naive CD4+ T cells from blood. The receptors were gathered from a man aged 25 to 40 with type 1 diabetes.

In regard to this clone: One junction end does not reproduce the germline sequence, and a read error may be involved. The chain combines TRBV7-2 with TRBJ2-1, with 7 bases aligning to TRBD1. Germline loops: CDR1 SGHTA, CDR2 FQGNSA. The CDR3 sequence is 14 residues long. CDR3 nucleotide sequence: TGTGCCAGCAGCTTAGAGTGGGACAGCAATCGTCCCCTCTTC. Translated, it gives CASSLEWDSNRPLF.

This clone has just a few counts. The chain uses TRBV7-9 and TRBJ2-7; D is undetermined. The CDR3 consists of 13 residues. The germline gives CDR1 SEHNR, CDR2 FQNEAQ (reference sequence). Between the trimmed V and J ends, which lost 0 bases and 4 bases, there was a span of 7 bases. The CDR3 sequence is CASSLAPEYEQYF. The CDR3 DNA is TGTGCCAGCAGCTTAGCGCCAGAGTACGAGCAGTACTTC. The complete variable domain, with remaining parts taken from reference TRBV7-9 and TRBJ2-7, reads DTGVSQNPRHKITKRGQNVTFRCDPISEHNRLYWYRQTLGQGPEFLTYFQNEAQLEKSRLLSDRFSAERPKGSFSTLEIQRTEQGDSAMYLCASSLAPEYEQYFGPGTRLTVT.

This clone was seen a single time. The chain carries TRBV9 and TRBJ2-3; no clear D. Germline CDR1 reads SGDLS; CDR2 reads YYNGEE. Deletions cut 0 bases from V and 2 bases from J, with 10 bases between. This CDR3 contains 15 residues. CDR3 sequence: CASSVGVLDTDTQYF. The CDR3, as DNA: TGTGCCAGCAGCGTAGGGGTCTTGGACACAGATACGCAGTATTTT.

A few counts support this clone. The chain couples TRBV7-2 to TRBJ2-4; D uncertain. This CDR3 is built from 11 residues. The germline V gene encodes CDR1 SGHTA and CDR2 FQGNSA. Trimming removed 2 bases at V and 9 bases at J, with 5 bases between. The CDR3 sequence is CASSLFGIQYF. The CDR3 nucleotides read TGTGCCAGCAGCTTATTCGGCATTCAGTACTTC.

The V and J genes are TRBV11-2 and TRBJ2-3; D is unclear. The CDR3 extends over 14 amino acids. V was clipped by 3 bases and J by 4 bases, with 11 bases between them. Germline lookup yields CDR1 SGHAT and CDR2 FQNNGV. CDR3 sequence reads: CASSFSDGPDTQYF. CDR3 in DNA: TGTGCCAGCAGCTTCAGTGATGGACCAGATACGCAGTATTTT.

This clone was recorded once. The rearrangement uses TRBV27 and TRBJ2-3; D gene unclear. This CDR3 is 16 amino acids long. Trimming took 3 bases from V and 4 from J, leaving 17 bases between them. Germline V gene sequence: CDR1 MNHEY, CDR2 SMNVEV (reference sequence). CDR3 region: CASSLSSGLGSDTQYF. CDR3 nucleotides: TGTGCCAGCAGTTTGTCGTCAGGCCTGGGTTCAGATACGCAGTATTTT.

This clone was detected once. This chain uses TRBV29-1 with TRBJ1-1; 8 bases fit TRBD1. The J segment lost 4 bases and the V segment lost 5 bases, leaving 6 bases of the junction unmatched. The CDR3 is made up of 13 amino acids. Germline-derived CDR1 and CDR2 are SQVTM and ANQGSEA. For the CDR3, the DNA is TGCAGCGTTTTCGGACAGGGAGGCACTGAAGCTTTCTTT. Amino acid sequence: CSVFGQGGTEAFF.

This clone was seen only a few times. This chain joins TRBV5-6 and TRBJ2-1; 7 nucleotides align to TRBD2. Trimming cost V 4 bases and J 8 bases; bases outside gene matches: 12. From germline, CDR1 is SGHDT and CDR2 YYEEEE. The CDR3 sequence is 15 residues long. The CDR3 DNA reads TGTGCCAGCAGCCGCGGGGTCTACGCGGGGGATGAGCAGTTCTTC. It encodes CASSRGVYAGDEQFF.

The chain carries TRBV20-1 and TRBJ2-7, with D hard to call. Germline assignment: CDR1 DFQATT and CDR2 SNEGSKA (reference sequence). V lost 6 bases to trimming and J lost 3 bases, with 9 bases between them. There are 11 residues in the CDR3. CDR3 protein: CSASDVYEQYF. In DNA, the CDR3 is TGCAGTGCCAGCGACGTCTACGAGCAGTACTTC.

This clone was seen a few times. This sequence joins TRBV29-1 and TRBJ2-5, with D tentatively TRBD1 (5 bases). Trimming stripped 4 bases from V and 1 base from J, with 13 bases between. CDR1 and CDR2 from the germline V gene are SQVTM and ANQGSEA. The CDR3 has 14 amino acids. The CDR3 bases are TGCAGCGTTGCCGGATTAGACAGCCAAGAGACCCAGTACTTC. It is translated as CSVAGLDSQETQYF.

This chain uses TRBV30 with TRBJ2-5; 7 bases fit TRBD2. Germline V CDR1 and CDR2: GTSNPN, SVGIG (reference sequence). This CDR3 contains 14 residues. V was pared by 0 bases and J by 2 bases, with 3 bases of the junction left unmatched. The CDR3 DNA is TGTGCCTGGAGTGTACGGGGGGTTCAAGAGACCCAGTACTTC. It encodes CAWSVRGVQETQYF. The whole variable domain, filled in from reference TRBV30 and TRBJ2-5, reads SQTIHQWPATLVQPVGSPLSLECTVEGTSNPNLYWYRQAAGRGLQLLFYSVGIGQISSEVPQNLSASRPQDRQFILSSKKLLLSDSGFYLCAWSVRGVQETQYFGPGTRLLVL.

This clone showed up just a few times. CDR3 sequence reads: CAGRTSGENIQYF. In DNA, the CDR3 is TGTGCTGGACGGACGAGTGGAGAAAACATTCAGTACTTC. This chain uses TRBV30 with TRBJ2-4; the D is unclear. Germline values: CDR1 GTSNPN, CDR2 SVGIG (reference sequence). The CDR3 extends over 13 amino acids.

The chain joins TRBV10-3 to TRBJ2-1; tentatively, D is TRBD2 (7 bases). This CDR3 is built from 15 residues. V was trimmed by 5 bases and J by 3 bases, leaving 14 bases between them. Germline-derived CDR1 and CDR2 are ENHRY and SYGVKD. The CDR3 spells CAISRAGEGYNEQFF. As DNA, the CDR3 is TGTGCCATCAGTAGAGCAGGGGAGGGCTACAATGAGCAGTTCTTC.

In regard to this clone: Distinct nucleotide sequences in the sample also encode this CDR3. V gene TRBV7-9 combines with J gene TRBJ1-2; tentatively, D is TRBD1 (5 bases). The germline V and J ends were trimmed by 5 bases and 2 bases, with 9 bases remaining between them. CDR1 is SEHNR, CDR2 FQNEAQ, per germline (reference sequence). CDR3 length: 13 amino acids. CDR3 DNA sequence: TGTGCCAGCAGCCCCGACAGAAACTATGGCTACACCTTC. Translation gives CASSPDRNYGYTF.

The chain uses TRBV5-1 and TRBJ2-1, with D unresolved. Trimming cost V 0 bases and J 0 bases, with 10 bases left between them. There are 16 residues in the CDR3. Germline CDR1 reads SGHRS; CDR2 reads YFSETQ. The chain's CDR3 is CASSLVPGGSYNEQFF. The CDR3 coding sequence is TGCGCCAGCAGCTTGGTTCCAGGCGGCTCCTACAATGAGCAGTTCTTC. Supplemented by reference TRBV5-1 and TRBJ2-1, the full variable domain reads KAGVTQTPRYLIKTRGQQVTLSCSPISGHRSVSWYQQTPGQGLQFLFEYFSETQRNKGNFPGRFSGRQFSNSRSEMNVSTLELGDSALYLCASSLVPGGSYNEQFFGPGTRLTVL.

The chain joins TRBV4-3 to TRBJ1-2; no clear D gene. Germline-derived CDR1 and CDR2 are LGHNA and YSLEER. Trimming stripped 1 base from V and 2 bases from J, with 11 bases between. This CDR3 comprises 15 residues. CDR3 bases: TGCGCCAGCAGCCAAGCGGGAGTTATCAACTATGGCTACACCTTC. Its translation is CASSQAGVINYGYTF.

The DNA of the CDR3 is TGTGCCAGCAGTGAATATCAGTTTCAGTACTTC. Protein sequence: CASSEYQFQYF. The chain links TRBV25-1 to TRBJ2-7; no clear D gene. Germline V gene sequence: CDR1 MGHDK, CDR2 SYGVNS. Trimming cost V 0 bases and J 10 bases, with 7 bases left between them. The CDR3 is 11 residues long.

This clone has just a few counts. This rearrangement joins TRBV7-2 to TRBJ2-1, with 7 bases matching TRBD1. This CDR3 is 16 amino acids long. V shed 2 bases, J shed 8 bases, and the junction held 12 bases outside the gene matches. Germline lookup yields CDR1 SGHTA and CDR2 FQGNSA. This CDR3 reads CASSLQPGQLSYEQFF. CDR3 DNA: TGTGCCAGCAGCTTACAACCGGGACAGCTAAGTTATGAGCAGTTCTTC.

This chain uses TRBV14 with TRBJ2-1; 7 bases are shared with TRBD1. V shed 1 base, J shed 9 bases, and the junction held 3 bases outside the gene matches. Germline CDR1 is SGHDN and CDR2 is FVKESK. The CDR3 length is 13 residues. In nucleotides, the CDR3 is TGTGCCAGCAGCCAAGGACAGGGAGTTGAGCAGTTCTTC. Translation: CASSQGQGVEQFF.

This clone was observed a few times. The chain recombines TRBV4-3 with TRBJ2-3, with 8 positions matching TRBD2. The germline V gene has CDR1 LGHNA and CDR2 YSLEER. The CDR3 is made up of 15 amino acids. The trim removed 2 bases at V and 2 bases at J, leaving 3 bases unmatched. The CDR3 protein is CASSQIAGYTDTQYF. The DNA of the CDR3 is TGCGCCAGCAGCCAAATAGCGGGGTACACAGATACGCAGTATTTT.

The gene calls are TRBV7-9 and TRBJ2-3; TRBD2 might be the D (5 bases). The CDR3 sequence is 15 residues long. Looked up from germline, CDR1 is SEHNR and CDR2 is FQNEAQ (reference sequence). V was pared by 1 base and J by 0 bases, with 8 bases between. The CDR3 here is CASSLVKRSTDTQYF. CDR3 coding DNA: TGTGCCAGCAGCTTAGTTAAGCGGAGCACAGATACGCAGTATTTT.

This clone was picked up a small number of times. CDR3 in DNA: TGTGCCAGCAGTGTAGACAGGGCGGAGACCCAGTACTTC. Amino acids: CASSVDRAETQYF. This chain uses TRBV2 with TRBJ2-5, with TRBD1 matching 7 bases. J gave up 5 bases and V 4 bases, and 4 bases lay outside the gene matches. This CDR3 spans 13 amino acids. The germline V gene has CDR1 SNHLY and CDR2 FYNNEI.

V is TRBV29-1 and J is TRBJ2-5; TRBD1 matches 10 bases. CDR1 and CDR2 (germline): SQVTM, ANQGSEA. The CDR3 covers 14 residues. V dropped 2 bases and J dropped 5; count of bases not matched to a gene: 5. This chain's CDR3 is CSVERQGARETQYF. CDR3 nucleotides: TGCAGCGTTGAAAGACAGGGGGCGCGGGAGACCCAGTACTTC.

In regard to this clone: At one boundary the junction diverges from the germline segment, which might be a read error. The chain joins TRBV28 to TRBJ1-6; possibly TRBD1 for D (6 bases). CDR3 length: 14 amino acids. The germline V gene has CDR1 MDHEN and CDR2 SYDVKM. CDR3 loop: CASSFGQLTSPLHF. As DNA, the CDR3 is TGCGCCAGCAGTTTCGGACAGCTCACTTCACCCCTCCACTTT. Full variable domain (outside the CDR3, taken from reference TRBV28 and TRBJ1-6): DVKVTQSSRYLVKRTGEKVFLECVQDMDHENMFWYRQDPGLGLRLIYFSYDVKMKEKGDIPEGYSVSREKKERFSLILESASTNQTSMYLCASSFGQLTSPLHFGNGTRLTVT.

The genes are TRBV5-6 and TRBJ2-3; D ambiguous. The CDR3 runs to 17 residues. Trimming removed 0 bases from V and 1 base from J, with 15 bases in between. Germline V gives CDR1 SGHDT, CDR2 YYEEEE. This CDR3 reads CASSLAGLPSGTDTQYF. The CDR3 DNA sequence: TGTGCCAGCAGCTTGGCTGGGCTACCGAGTGGCACAGATACGCAGTATTTT.

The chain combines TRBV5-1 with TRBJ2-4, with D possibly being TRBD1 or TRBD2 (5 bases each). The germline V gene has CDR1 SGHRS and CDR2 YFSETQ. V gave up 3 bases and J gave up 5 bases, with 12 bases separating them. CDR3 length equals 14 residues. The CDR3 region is CASSSGSRQNIQYF. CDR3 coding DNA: TGCGCCAGCAGCTCAGGGAGTCGTCAAAACATTCAGTACTTC. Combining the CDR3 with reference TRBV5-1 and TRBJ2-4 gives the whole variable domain KAGVTQTPRYLIKTRGQQVTLSCSPISGHRSVSWYQQTPGQGLQFLFEYFSETQRNKGNFPGRFSGRQFSNSRSEMNVSTLELGDSALYLCASSSGSRQNIQYFGAGTRLSVL.

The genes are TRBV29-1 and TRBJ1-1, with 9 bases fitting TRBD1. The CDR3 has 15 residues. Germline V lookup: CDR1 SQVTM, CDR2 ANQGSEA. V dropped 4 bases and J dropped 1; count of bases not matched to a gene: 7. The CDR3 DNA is TGCAGCGTTGGACGGTGGGGACAGGGGAACACTGAAGCTTTCTTT. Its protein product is CSVGRWGQGNTEAFF.